Here is one T cell receptor beta chain with its context. Its specificity is unknown. CDR1 is SQVTM and CDR2 is ANQGSEA in the germline V gene. V was cut by 6 bases and J by 6 bases, with 10 bases left in between. This CDR3 has 11 amino acids. The assay was immunoSEQ multiplex PCR, and TCRdb's table has in-frame clones only and misses some. The data contain about 12,000 clones, around 80% of them seen just once; the ten biggest clones take up 0.9% to 1.2%. These data are taken from a study of chemoradiotherapy in HPV16-positive cancers. Notes on the study in general: HPV-specific T cells were functionally defined from only a couple of HPV16-positive patients.

The origin of this receptor is a human donor with HPV-associated anogenital cancer. This specimen was collected from a patient who underwent chemoradiotherapy. This chain connects TRBV29-1 to TRBJ2-3, with D hard to call. DNA of the CDR3: TGCAGCGTCCGTCGGGCGGATACGCAGTATTTT. Encoded protein: CSVRRADTQYF.